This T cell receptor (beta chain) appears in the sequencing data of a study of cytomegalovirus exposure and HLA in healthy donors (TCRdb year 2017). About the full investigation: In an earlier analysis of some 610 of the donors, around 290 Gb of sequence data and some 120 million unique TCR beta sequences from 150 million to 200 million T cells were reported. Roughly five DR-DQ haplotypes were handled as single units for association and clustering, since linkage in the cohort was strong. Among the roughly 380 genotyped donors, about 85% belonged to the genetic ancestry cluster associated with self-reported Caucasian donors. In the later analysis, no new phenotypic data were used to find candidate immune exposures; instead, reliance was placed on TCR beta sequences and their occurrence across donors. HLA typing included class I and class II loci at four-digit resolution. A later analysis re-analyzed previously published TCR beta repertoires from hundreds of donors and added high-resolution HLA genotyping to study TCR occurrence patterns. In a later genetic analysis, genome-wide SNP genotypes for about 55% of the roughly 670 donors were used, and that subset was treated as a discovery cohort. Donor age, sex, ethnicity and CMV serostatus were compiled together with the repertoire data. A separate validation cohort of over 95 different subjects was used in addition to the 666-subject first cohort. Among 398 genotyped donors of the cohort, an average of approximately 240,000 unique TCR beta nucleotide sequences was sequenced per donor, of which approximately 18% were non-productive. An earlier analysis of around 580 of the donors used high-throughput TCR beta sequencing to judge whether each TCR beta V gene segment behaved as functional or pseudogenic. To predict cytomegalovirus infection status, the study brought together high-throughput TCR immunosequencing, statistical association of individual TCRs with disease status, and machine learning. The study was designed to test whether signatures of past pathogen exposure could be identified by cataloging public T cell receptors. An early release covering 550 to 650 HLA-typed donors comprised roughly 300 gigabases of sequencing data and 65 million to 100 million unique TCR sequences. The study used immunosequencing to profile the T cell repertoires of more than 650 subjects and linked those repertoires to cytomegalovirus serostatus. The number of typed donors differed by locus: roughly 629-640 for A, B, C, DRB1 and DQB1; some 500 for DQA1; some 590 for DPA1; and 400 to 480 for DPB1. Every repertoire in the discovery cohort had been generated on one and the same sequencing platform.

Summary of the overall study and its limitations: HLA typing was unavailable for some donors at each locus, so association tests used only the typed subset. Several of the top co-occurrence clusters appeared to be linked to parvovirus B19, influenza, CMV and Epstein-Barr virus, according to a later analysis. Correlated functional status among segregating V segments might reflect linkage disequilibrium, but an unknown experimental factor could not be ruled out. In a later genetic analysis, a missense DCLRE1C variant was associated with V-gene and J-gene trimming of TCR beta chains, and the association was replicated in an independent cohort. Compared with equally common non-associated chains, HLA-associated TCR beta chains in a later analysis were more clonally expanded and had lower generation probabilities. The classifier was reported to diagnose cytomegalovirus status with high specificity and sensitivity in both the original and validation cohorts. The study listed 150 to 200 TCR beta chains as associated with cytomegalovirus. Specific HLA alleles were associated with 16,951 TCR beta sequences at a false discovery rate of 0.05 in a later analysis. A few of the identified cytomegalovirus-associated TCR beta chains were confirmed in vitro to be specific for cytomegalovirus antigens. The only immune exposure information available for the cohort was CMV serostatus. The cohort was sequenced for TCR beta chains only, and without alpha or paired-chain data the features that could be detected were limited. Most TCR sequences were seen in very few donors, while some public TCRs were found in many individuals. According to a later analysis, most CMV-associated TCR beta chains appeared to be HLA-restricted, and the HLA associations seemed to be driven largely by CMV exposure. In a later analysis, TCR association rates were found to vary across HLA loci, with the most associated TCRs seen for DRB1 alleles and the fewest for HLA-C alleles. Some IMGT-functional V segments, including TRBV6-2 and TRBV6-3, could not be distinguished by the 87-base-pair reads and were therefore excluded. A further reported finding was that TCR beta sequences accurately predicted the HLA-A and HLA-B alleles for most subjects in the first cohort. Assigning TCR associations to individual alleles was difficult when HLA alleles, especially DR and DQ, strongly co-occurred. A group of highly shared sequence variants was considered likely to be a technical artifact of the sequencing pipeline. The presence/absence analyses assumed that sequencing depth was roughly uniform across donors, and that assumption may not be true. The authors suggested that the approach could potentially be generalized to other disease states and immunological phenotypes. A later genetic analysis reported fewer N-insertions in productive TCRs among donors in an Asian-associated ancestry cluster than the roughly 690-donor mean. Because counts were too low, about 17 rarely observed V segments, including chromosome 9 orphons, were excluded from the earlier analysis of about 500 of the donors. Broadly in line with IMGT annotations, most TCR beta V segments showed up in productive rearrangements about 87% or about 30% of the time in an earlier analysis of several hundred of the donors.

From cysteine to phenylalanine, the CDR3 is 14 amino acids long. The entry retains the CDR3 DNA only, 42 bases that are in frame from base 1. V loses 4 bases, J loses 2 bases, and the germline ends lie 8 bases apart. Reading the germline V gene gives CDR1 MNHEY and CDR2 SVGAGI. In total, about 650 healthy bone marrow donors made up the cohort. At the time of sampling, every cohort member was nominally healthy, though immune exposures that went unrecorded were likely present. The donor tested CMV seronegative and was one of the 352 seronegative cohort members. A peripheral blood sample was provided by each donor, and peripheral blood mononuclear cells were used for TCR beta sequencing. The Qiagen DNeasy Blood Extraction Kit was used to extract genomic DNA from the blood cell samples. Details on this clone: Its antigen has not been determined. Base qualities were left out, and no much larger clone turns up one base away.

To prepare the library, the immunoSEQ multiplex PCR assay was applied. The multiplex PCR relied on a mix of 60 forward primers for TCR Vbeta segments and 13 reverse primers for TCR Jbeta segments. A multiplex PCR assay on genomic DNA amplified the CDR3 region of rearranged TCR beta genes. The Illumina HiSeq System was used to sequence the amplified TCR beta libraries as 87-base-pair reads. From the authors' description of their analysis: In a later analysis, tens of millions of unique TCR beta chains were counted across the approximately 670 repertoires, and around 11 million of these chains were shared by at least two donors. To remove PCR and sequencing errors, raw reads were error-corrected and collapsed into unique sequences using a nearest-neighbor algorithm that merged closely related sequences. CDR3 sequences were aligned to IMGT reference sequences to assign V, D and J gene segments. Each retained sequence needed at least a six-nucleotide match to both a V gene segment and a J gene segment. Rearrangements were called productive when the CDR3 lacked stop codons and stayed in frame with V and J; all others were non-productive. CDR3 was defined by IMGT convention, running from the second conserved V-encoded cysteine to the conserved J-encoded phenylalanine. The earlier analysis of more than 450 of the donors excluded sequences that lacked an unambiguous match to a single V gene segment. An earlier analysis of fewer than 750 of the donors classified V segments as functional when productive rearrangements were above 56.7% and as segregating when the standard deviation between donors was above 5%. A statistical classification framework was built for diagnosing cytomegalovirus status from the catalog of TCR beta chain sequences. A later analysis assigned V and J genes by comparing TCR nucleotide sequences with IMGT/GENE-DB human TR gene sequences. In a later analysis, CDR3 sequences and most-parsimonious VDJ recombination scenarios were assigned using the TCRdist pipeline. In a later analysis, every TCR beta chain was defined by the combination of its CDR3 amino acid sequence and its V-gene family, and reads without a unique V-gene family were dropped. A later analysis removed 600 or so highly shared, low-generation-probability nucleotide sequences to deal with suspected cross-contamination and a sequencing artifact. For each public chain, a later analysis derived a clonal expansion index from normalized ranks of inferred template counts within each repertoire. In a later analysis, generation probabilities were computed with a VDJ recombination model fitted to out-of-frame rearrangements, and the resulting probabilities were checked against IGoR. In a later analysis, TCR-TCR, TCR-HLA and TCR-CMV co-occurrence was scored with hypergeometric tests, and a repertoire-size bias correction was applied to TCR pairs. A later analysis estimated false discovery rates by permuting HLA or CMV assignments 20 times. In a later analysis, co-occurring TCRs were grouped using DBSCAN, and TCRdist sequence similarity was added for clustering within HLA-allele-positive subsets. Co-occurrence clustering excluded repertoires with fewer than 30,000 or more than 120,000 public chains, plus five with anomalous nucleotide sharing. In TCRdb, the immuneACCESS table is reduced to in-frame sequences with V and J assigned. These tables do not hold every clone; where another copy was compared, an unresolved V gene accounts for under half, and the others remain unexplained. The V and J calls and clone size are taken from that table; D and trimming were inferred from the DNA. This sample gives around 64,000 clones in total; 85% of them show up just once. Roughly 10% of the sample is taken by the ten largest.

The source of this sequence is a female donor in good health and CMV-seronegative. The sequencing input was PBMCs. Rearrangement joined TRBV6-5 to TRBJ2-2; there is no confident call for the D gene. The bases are TGTGCCAGCAGTTTCGAGGTTAACACCGGGGAGCTGTTTTTT. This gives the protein CASSFEVNTGELFF.